This entry lists 4 T cell receptor beta chains sequenced from one sample in a study of cytomegalovirus exposure and HLA in healthy donors. 13 Jbeta primers and 60 Vbeta primers were used for the PCR. Assay: immunoSEQ multiplex PCR; the TCRdb copy retains only in-frame clones and omits some. The table lists about 160,000 clones, roughly three quarters of them singletons. The sample comprised PBMCs. Receptors originate from a man in his forties or fifties in good health and CMV-seropositive.

The chain joins TRBV5-1 to TRBJ2-1; TRBD1 matches at 11 bases. CDR1 and CDR2 from the germline V gene are SGHRS and YFSETQ. CDR3 length: 16 residues. V was pared by 2 bases and J by 9 bases, with 10 bases of the junction left unmatched. CDR3 protein: CASSLAGTGGAGEQFF. The CDR3 region has the DNA TGCGCCAGCAGCTTAGCTGGGACAGGGGGAGCGGGTGAGCAGTTCTTC. The complete variable domain, with remaining parts taken from reference TRBV5-1 and TRBJ2-1, reads KAGVTQTPRYLIKTRGQQVTLSCSPISGHRSVSWYQQTPGQGLQFLFEYFSETQRNKGNFPGRFSGRQFSNSRSEMNVSTLELGDSALYLCASSLAGTGGAGEQFFGPGTRLTVL.

CDR3 DNA: TGTGCTAGTGGTTCCCGGGACAGGGACACCGGGGAGCTGTTTTTT. This translates into CASGSRDRDTGELFF. V gene TRBV12-5 combines with J gene TRBJ2-2; 9 bases match TRBD1. The CDR3 is made up of 15 amino acids. In germline, CDR1 is LGHNT, CDR2 FRNRAP. The V gene end was trimmed by 4 bases and the J gene end by 3 bases; junction bases not matched to a gene: 3.

The rearrangement joins TRBV19 to TRBJ2-1; TRBD1 aligns across 8 bases. The CDR3 runs to 14 residues. CDR1 is LNHDA, CDR2 SQIVND, per germline (reference sequence). V lost 8 bases to trimming and J lost 5 bases; unmatched junction nucleotides: 8. The CDR3 loop is CASGPRTGNNEQFF. Written as DNA, the CDR3 is TGTGCCAGTGGTCCAAGGACAGGGAACAATGAGCAGTTCTTC.

The chain is built from TRBV11-2 and TRBJ2-4; TRBD2 aligns across 9 bases. Per germline, CDR1 SGHAT and CDR2 FQNNGV. The J segment lost 0 bases and the V segment lost 1 base, leaving 10 bases of the junction unmatched. CDR3 length: 19 amino acids. CDR3 sequence: CASSLGLAGLTGAKNIQYF. CDR3 sequence (DNA): TGTGCCAGCAGCTTAGGCCTAGCGGGATTAACTGGAGCCAAAAACATTCAGTACTTC.